The sequence of this T cell receptor beta chain was determined in a study of cytomegalovirus exposure and HLA in healthy donors. With respect to this clone: Its antigen remains unknown.

The CDR3 runs 14 residues. Germline-derived CDR1 and CDR2 are SGHTA and FQGTGA. V lost 2 bases to trimming and J lost 4 bases, with 8 bases between them. 60 Vbeta and 13 Jbeta primers were used in PCR. Data came from immunoSEQ multiplex PCR; TCRdb stores just in-frame clones and leaves some out. In the table there are 200,000 to 250,000 clones, 82% of which are singletons. Study outcomes and limitations: A later analysis by the authors found several of the most significant clusters apparently linked to common viral pathogens.

The TCR comes from a woman in her forties in good health and CMV-seronegative. The sample was PBMCs. This chain uses TRBV7-3 with TRBJ2-2; the D is unclear. The CDR3 DNA follows: TGTGCCAGCAGCTTATATCAGGCCACCGGGGAGCTGTTTTTT. This sequence encodes CASSLYQATGELFF.